This T cell receptor beta chain was found in a study of blood T cell repertoires in COVID-19. The wider study: From T cells, B-cell-depleted T cells, or PBMCs came the material, which was cDNA or gDNA.

Trimming cost V 3 bases and J 3 bases; bases outside gene matches: 10. CDR3 size: 18 residues. Germline CDR1 SGHAT, CDR2 FQNNGV. In the original analysis: Amplified reference gene primers provided the basis for estimating nucleated cell counts. The data were produced by immunoSEQ multiplex PCR, yet TCRdb's version contains in-frame clones alone and is incomplete. From that table come the V and J calls and clone size; the DNA was used to work out D and trimming. Of around 140,000 clones listed, about 80% are singletons. This TCR was sampled from a man between 70 and 80 years old who had recovered from COVID-19. The sequenced material came from peripheral blood. The J gene is TRBJ2-2, the V gene TRBV11-2; 10 nucleotides agree with TRBD2. CDR3: CASSLGLAFEPDTGELFF. The CDR3 nucleotides read TGTGCCAGCAGCTTGGGACTAGCGTTCGAGCCGGACACCGGGGAGCTGTTTTTT.